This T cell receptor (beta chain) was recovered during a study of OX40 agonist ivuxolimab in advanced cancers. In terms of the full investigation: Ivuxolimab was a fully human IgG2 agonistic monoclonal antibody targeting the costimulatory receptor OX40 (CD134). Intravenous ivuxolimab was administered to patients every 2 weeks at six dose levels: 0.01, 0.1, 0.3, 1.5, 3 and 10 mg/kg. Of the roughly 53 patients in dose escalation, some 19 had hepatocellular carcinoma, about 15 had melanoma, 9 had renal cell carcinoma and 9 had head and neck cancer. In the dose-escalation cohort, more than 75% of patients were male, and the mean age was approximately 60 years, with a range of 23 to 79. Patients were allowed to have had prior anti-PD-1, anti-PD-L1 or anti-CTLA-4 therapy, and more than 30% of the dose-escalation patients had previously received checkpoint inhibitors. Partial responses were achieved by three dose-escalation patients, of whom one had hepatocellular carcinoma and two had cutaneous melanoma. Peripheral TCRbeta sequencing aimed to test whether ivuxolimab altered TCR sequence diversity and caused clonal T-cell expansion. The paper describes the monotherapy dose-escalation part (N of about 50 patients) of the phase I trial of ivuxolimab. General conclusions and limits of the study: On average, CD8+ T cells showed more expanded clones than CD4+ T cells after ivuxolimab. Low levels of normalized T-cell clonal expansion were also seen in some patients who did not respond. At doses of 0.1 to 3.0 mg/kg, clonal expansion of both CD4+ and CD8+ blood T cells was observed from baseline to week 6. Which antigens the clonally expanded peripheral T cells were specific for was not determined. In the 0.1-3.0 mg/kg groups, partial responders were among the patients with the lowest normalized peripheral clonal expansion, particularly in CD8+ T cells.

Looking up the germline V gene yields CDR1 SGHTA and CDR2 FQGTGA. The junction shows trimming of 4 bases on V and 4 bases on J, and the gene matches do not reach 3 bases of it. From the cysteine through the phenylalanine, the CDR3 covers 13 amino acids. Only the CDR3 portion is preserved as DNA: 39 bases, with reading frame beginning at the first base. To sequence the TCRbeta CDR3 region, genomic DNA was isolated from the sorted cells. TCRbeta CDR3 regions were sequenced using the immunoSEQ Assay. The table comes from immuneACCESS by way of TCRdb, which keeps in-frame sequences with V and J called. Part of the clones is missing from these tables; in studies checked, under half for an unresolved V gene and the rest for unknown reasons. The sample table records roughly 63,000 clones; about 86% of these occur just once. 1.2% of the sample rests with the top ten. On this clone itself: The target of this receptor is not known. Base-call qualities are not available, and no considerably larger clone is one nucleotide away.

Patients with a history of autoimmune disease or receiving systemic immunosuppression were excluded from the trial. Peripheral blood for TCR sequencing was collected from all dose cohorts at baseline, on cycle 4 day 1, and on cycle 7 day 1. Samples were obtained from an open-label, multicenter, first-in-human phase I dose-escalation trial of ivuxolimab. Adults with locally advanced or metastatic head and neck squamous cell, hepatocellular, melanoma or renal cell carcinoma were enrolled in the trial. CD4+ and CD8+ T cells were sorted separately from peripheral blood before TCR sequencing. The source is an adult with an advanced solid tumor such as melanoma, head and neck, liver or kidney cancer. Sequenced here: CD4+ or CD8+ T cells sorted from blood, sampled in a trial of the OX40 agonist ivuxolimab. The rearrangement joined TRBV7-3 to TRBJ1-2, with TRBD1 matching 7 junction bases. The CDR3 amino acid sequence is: CASSSRTGYGYTF. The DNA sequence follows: TGTGCCAGCAGCTCCCGGACAGGCTATGGCTACACCTTC.